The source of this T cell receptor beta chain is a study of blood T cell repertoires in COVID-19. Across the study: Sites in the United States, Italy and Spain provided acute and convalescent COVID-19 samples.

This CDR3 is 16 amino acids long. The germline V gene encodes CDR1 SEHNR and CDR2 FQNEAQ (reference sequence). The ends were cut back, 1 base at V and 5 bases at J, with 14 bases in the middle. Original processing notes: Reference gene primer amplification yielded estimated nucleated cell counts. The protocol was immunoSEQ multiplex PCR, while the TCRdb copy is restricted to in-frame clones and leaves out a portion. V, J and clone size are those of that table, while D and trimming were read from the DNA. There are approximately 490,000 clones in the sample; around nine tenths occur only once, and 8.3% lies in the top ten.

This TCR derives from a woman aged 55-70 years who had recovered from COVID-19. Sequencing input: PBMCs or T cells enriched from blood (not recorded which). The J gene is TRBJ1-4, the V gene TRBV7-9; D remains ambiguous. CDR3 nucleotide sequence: TGTGCCAGCAGCTTAGTAGGCGAAGGACTGAATGAAAAACTGTTTTTT. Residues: CASSLVGEGLNEKLFF.